The clone carrying this T cell receptor beta chain has a count of ten or more. What it binds is unknown. The data were taken from a study of identical twins' blood T cells. Overall study context: Roughly 51 million reads covered about six alpha-chain and about six beta-chain libraries. Findings of the study overall: Each donor's most abundant TCRbeta clonotypes shared more CDR3 sequences with her twin than unrelated donors.

The donors were healthy female monozygous twins, three pairs in total. Germline V gene data show CDR1 as DFQATT and CDR2 as SNEGSKA (reference sequence). V lost 3 bases, J lost 1 base, and 9 bases lay in between. The CDR3 consists of 13 residues. Both ends of each TCR cDNA library bore sample-specific barcodes. TCRdb recomputed calls from the 5' RACE reads with MiXCR, one row per CDR3 protein. Among 400,000 or so distinct CDR3 sequences, approximately 30% were seen once, and the ten largest hold about 6.1%. V and J are TRBV20-1 and TRBJ1-1; weak D call: TRBD1 (5 bases). Material: PBMCs. The TCR comes from a woman aged 18-55 years in good health. CDR3 amino acids: CSASGGPNTEAFF. The CDR3 coding sequence is TGCAGTGCTAGCGGGGGTCCGAACACTGAAGCTTTCTTT.